The sequence of this T cell receptor (beta chain) was determined in a study of cytomegalovirus exposure and HLA in healthy donors. Regarding the study as a whole: Indistinguishable V segments, including TRBV6-2 and TRBV6-3, were excluded. In vitro, a few CMV-associated chains proved specific for CMV antigens. Later genetic work tied a missense DCLRE1C variant to beta-chain V and J trimming.

As to this clone: The antigen is unknown.

The PCR made use of 60 Vbeta and 13 Jbeta primers. Profiled with immunoSEQ multiplex PCR; TCRdb holds only in-frame clones, not every one. There are around 150,000 clones in the sample; about 85% occur only once, and roughly 3.4% lies in the top ten. Germline V gene sequence: CDR1 MNHEY, CDR2 SVGAGI. V was shortened by 4 bases and J by 1 base, with 7 bases between the two germline ends. The CDR3 is 13 amino acids. This chain joins TRBV6-5 and TRBJ1-1; the D gene is possibly TRBD1 (5 bases). This clonotype originated in a human donor in good health. Sequences were obtained from PBMCs. The CDR3 region is CASSWGENTEAFF. In DNA, the CDR3 is TGTGCCAGCAGTTGGGGGGAGAACACTGAAGCTTTCTTT.